This T cell receptor (beta chain) was recorded in a study of cytomegalovirus exposure and HLA in healthy donors (dated 2017 in TCRdb). With regard to the full study: An earlier analysis of roughly 610 of the donors reported approximately 260 Gb of sequence data and 95 million to 130 million unique TCR beta sequences obtained from about 180 million T cells. An early release that covered around 590 HLA-typed donors contained approximately 300 gigabases of sequencing data and about 93 million unique TCR sequences. Among the roughly 400 genotyped donors, around 79% belonged to the genetic ancestry cluster associated with self-reported Caucasian donors. The study aimed to test whether cataloging public T cell receptors could reveal signatures of past pathogen exposure. The study profiled the T cell repertoires of fewer than 850 subjects by immunosequencing and related them to cytomegalovirus serostatus. Along with the approximately 700-subject first cohort, a separate validation cohort of approximately 110 different subjects was used. To predict cytomegalovirus infection status, the study combined high-throughput TCR immunosequencing, statistical association of individual TCRs with disease status, and machine learning. A later analysis re-examined previously published TCR beta repertoires from 500 to 700 donors and added high-resolution HLA genotyping to investigate patterns of TCR occurrence. Rather than drawing on any new phenotypic data, the later analysis identified candidate immune exposures from TCR beta sequences and the way those sequences occurred across donors. In an earlier analysis of 550 to 700 of the donors, high-throughput TCR beta sequencing was used to judge whether each TCR beta V gene segment behaved as functional or pseudogenic. Alongside the repertoire data, information on donor age, sex, ethnicity and CMV serostatus was compiled. Genome-wide SNP genotypes for about 60% of the 666 donors were used in a later genetic analysis, which treated that subset as a discovery cohort. Every discovery cohort repertoire had been produced on one sequencing platform. HLA typing covered class I and class II loci at four-digit resolution. The number of typed donors differed by locus: roughly 629-640 for A, B, C, DRB1 and DQB1; roughly 510 for DQA1; fewer than 610 for DPA1; and around 490 for DPB1. Four to six DR-DQ haplotypes were handled as single units for association and clustering, since linkage in the cohort was strong. Among about 410 genotyped donors of the cohort, an average of roughly 230,000 unique TCR beta nucleotide sequences was sequenced per donor, of which about 19% were non-productive. Study-wide conclusions, independent of this receptor: In the study, approximately 160 TCR beta chains were listed as associated with cytomegalovirus. Because counts were too low, seventeen rarely observed V segments, including chromosome 9 orphons, were excluded from the earlier analysis of under 650 of the donors. Because the 87-base-pair reads could not distinguish some IMGT-functional V segments, including TRBV6-2 and TRBV6-3, those segments were excluded. Specific HLA alleles were associated with 15,000 to 20,000 TCR beta sequences at a false discovery rate of 0.05 in a later analysis. An association between a missense DCLRE1C variant and V-gene and J-gene trimming of TCR beta chains was found in a later genetic analysis and replicated in an independent cohort. In this cohort, only TCR beta chains were sequenced, and detectable features were limited by the absence of alpha or paired-chain data. An earlier analysis of approximately 570 of the donors showed that most TCR beta V segments appeared in productive rearrangements either about 87% or about 30% of the time, which broadly matched IMGT annotations. Strong co-occurrence of HLA alleles, especially DR and DQ, made assigning TCR associations to individual alleles difficult. The authors suggested that the approach could potentially be extended to other disease states and immunological phenotypes. Presence/absence analyses assumed roughly uniform sequencing depth across donors, an assumption that may not hold. A further reported finding was that TCR beta sequences accurately predicted the HLA-A and HLA-B alleles for most subjects in the first cohort. A few of the identified cytomegalovirus-associated TCR beta chains were confirmed in vitro to be specific for cytomegalovirus antigens. Compared with equally common non-associated chains, HLA-associated TCR beta chains in a later analysis were more clonally expanded and had lower generation probabilities. A later analysis found that most CMV-associated TCR beta chains appeared HLA-restricted, with HLA associations seemingly driven largely by CMV exposure. Correlated functional status among segregating V segments might be attributable to linkage disequilibrium, but an unknown experimental factor could not be ruled out. Most TCR sequences were observed very rarely across donors, whereas some public TCRs were present in many individuals. A cluster of highly shared sequence variants was judged likely to represent a technical artifact of the sequencing pipeline. The classifier was reported to diagnose cytomegalovirus status with high specificity and sensitivity in both the original cohort and the validation cohort. CMV serostatus was the only immune exposure information available for the cohort. According to a later genetic analysis, donors in an Asian-associated ancestry cluster had fewer N-insertions in productive TCRs than the approximately 610-donor mean. Because some donors lacked HLA typing at each locus, the association tests relied only on the typed subset. In a later analysis, several top co-occurrence clusters were reported to appear linked to parvovirus B19, influenza, CMV and Epstein-Barr virus. In a later analysis, the rate of TCR association differed among HLA loci, with DRB1 alleles having the most associated TCRs and HLA-C alleles having the fewest.

Based on the germline V gene, the CDR1 and CDR2 sequences are SGHTA and FQGNSA. The trim is 3 bases for V and 3 bases for J, with a gap of 9 bases between the germline ends. The CDR3 sequence holds 14 residues, the cysteine and phenylalanine included. Left in the record is the CDR3 DNA by itself, 42 bases read in frame from the first base. The cohort consisted of 650 to 850 healthy bone marrow donors. Cohort members were all nominally healthy when sampled, although unrecorded immune exposures were likely present. The donor was CMV seropositive and was included in the group of 300 or so seropositive cohort members. A peripheral blood sample was provided by each donor, and peripheral blood mononuclear cells were used for TCR beta sequencing. Genomic DNA was extracted from the blood cell samples with the Qiagen DNeasy Blood Extraction Kit. Libraries were prepared through the immunoSEQ multiplex PCR assay. For the multiplex PCR, a mixture combining 60 forward primers for TCR Vbeta segments and 13 reverse primers for TCR Jbeta segments was used. Amplification of the CDR3 region of rearranged TCR beta genes was performed with a multiplex PCR assay on genomic DNA. On the Illumina HiSeq System, the amplified TCR beta libraries were sequenced as 87-base-pair reads. Per the source publication's procedure: In a later analysis, approximately 74 million unique TCR beta chains were counted across the 500 to 700 repertoires, and about 9.9 million of these chains were shared by at least two donors. To remove PCR and sequencing errors, raw reads were error-corrected and collapsed into unique sequences using a nearest-neighbor algorithm that merged closely related sequences. To assign V, D and J gene segments, CDR3 sequences were aligned to IMGT reference sequences. Each retained sequence needed at least a six-nucleotide match to both a V gene segment and a J gene segment. A rearrangement counted as productive if the CDR3 had no stop codons and remained in frame with V and J, and every other rearrangement counted as non-productive. CDR3 was defined according to IMGT convention as the region running from the second conserved V-encoded cysteine to the conserved J-encoded phenylalanine. The earlier analysis of fewer than 750 of the donors excluded sequences that lacked an unambiguous match to a single V gene segment. In an earlier analysis of roughly 600 of the donors, a V segment was called functional when productive rearrangements were above 56.7%, and segregating when the standard deviation between donors exceeded 5%. A statistical classification framework was built to diagnose cytomegalovirus status from the catalog of TCR beta chain sequences. In a later analysis, TCR nucleotide sequences were compared against IMGT/GENE-DB human TR gene sequences so that V and J genes could be assigned. In a later analysis, CDR3 sequences and most-parsimonious VDJ recombination scenarios were assigned using the TCRdist pipeline. A later analysis defined each TCR beta chain by its CDR3 amino acid sequence plus V-gene family, and excluded reads lacking a unique V-gene family. To address suspected cross-contamination and a sequencing artifact, a later analysis removed around 600 highly shared, low-generation-probability nucleotide sequences. A later analysis calculated a clonal expansion index for each public chain from normalized within-repertoire ranks of inferred template counts. Generation probabilities in a later analysis came from a VDJ recombination model fitted to out-of-frame rearrangements, and those results were checked against IGoR. A later analysis scored TCR-TCR, TCR-HLA and TCR-CMV co-occurrence with hypergeometric tests, applying a repertoire-size bias correction to TCR pairs. False discovery rates were estimated in a later analysis by permuting HLA or CMV assignments 20 times. In a later analysis, co-occurring TCRs were grouped using DBSCAN, with TCRdist sequence similarity added in when clustering inside HLA-allele-positive subsets. Repertoires with fewer than 30,000 or more than 120,000 public chains were left out of co-occurrence clustering, as were about five repertoires with anomalous nucleotide sharing. TCRdb took over this immuneACCESS table, retaining in-frame rearrangements with V and J assigned. Such tables are incomplete; in checked studies, under half of the missing clones stem from an unresolved V gene, and the remainder is unexplained. That table gives V, J and clone size, and the DNA gave D and trimming. The sample yields more than 110,000 clones; about three quarters were counted once. Jointly, the top ten make up nearly 7% of the sample.

In the case of this clone: This receptor's antigen is unknown. No base-level quality is on record; no much larger clone is a single base apart.

The V gene is TRBV7-2 and the J gene is TRBJ1-5; the D gene is perhaps TRBD1, from 6 matching bases. The TCR originated in a man in his forties or fifties in good health and CMV-seropositive. The sequencing sample was made of PBMCs. In nucleotides, the sequence is TGTGCCAGCAGCTTCGGACAGTTCAATCAGCCCCAGCATTTT. This gives the protein CASSFGQFNQPQHF.